This TCR beta chain was documented in a study of cytomegalovirus exposure and HLA in healthy donors. About the study: Early released data had about 80 million unique TCRs, all coming from HLA-typed donors.

With 60 Vbeta and 13 Jbeta primers, the PCR was carried out. Profiled with immunoSEQ multiplex PCR; TCRdb holds only in-frame clones, not every one. Altogether about 150,000 clones are present, approximately 83% being singletons, with the ten largest covering roughly 1.8%. Germline CDR1 reads KGHSH; CDR2 reads LQKENI. The CDR3 totals 15 residues. The V end was cut by 0 bases, the J end by 5 bases, with 13 bases between. Findings of the study overall: Accurate predictions that matched the HLA-A and HLA-B alleles of most subjects were reportedly made from TCR beta sequences. Available immune exposure information covered CMV serostatus only.

About this clone: The antigen remains unidentified.

The sequence came from a woman aged 40 to 50 in good health and CMV-seronegative. What was sequenced was PBMCs. The chain recombines TRBV18 with TRBJ2-5; tentatively, D is TRBD2 (5 bases). CDR3 nucleotide sequence: TGTGCCAGCTCACCACCTAACCGGGGTGTGGAGACCCAGTACTTC. It translates to CASSPPNRGVETQYF.